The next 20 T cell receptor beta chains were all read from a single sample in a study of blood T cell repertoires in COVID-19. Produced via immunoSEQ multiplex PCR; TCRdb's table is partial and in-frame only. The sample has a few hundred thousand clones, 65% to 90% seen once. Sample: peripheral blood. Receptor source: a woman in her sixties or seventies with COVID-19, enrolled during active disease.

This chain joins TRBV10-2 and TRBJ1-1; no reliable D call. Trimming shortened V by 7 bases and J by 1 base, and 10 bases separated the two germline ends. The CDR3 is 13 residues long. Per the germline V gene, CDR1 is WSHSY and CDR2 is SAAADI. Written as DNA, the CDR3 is TGCGCCAGCACCGGGAGGTCGAACACTGAAGCTTTCTTT. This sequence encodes CASTGRSNTEAFF.

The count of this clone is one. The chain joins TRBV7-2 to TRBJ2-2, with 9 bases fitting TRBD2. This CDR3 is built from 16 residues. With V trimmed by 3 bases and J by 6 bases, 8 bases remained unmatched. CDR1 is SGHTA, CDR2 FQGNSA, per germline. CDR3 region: CASSFLVVAGAGELFF. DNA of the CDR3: TGTGCCAGCAGCTTTCTCGTGGTAGCGGGAGCCGGGGAGCTGTTTTTT.

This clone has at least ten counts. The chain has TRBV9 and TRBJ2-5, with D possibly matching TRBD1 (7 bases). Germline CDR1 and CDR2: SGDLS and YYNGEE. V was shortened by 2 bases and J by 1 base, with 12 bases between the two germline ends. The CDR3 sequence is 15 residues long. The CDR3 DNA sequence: TGTGCCAGCAGCGTGCGGGGACAGACCCAAGAGACCCAGTACTTC. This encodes CASSVRGQTQETQYF.

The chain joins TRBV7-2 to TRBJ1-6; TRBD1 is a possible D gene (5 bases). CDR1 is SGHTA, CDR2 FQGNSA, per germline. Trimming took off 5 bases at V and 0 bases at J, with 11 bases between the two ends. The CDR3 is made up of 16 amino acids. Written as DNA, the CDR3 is TGTGCCAGCAGCCCCGGACACAGCTCCTATAATTCACCCCTCCACTTT. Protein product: CASSPGHSSYNSPLHF. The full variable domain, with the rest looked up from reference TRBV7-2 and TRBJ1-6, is GAGVSQSPSNKVTEKGKDVELRCDPISGHTALYWYRQSLGQGLEFLIYFQGNSAPDKSGLPSDRFSAERTGGSVSTLTIQRTQQEDSAVYLCASSPGHSSYNSPLHFGNGTRLTVT.

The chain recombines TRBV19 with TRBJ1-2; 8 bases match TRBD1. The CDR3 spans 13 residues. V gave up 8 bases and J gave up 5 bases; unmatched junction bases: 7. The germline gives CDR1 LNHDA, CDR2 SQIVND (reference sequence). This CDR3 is CASQPGGSYGYTF. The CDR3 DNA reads TGTGCCAGTCAGCCAGGGGGCAGTTATGGCTACACCTTC.

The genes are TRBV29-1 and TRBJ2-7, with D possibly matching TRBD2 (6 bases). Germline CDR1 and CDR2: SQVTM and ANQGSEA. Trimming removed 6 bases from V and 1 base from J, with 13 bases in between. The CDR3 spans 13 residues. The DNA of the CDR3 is TGCAGCGTGGGGACTCCGTCATCCTACGAGCAGTACTTC. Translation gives CSVGTPSSYEQYF.

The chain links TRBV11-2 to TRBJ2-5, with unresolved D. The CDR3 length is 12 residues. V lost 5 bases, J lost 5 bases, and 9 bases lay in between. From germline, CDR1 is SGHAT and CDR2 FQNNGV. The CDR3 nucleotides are TGTGCCAGCAGCCTCACTCGGGAGACCCAGTACTTC. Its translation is CASSLTRETQYF. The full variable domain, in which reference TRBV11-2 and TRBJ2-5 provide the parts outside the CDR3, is EAGVAQSPRYKIIEKRQSVAFWCNPISGHATLYWYQQILGQGPKLLIQFQNNGVVDDSQLPKDRFSAERLKGVDSTLKIQPAKLEDSAVYLCASSLTRETQYFGPGTRLLVL.

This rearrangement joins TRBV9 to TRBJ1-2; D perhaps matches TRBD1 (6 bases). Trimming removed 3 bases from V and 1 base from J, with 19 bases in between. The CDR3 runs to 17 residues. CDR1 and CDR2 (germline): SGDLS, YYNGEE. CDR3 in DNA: TGTGCCAGCAGCGACCCTCAGGAAAAACAGGGTAACTATGGCTACACCTTC. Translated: CASSDPQEKQGNYGYTF. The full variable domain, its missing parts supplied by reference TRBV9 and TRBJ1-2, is DSGVTQTPKHLITATGQRVTLRCSPRSGDLSVYWYQQSLDQGLQFLIQYYNGEERAKGNILERFSAQQFPDLHSELNLSSLELGDSALYFCASSDPQEKQGNYGYTFGSGTRLTVV.

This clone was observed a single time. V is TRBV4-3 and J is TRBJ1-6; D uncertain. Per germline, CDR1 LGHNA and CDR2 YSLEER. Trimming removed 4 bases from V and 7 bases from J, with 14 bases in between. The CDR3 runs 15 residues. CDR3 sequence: CASSRTGETNSPLHF. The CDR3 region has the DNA TGCGCCAGCAGCCGGACCGGGGAAACCAATTCACCCCTCCACTTT.

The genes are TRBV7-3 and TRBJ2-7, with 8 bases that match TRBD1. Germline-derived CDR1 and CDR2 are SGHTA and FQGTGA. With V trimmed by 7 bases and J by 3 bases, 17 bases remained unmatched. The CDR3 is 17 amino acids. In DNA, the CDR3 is TGTGCCAGCACCTCTTCGGGGTGGACAGGGCGAGGCTACGAGCAGTACTTC. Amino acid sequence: CASTSSGWTGRGYEQYF.

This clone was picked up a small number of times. In nucleotides, the CDR3 is TGTGCCAGCTCACTTTCGGCCGGGACAGCCCAGAACACTGAAGCTTTCTTT. It yields the protein CASSLSAGTAQNTEAFF. The rearrangement joins TRBV18 to TRBJ1-1, with 7 bases matching TRBD1. The CDR3 contains 17 residues. CDR1 KGHSH and CDR2 LQKENI come from the germline V gene. The V segment lost 4 bases and the J segment 1 base; nucleotides outside the gene matches: 12.

CDR3 coding DNA: TGTGCCAGCAGCCAAGATCTTGGGGGACTCTATGGCTACACCTTC. It codes for CASSQDLGGLYGYTF. V gene TRBV4-2 combines with J gene TRBJ1-2, with D maybe TRBD1 (5 bases). The V gene lost 0 bases and the J gene lost 4 bases, with 12 bases spanning the gap. Germline CDR1 LGHNA, CDR2 YNFKEQ. The CDR3 spans 15 residues.

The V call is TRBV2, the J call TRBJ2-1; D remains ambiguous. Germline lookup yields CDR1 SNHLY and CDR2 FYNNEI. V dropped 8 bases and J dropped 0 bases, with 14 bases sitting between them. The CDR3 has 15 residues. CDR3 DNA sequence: TGTGCCAGCGTATTGGGCGTTTCCTCCTACAATGAGCAGTTCTTC. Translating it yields CASVLGVSSYNEQFF. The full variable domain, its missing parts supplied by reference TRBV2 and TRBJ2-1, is EPEVTQTPSHQVTQMGQEVILRCVPISNHLYFYWYRQILGQKVEFLVSFYNNEISEKSEIFDDQFSVERPDGSNFTLKIRSTKLEDSAMYFCASVLGVSSYNEQFFGPGTRLTVL.

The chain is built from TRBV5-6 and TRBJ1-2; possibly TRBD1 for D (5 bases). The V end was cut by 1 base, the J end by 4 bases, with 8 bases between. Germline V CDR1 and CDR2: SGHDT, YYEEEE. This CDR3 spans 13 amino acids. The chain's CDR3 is CASSLSDSYGYTF. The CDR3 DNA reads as TGTGCCAGCAGCTTGTCCGACAGCTATGGCTACACCTTC.

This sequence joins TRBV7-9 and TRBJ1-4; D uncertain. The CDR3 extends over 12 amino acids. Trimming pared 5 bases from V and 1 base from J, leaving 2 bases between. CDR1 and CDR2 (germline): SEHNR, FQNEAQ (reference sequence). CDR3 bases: TGTGCCAGCAGCCAAACTAATGAAAAACTGTTTTTT. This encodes CASSQTNEKLFF. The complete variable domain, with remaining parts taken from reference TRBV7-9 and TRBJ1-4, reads DTGVSQNPRHKITKRGQNVTFRCDPISEHNRLYWYRQTLGQGPEFLTYFQNEAQLEKSRLLSDRFSAERPKGSFSTLEIQRTEQGDSAMYLCASSQTNEKLFFGSGTQLSVL.

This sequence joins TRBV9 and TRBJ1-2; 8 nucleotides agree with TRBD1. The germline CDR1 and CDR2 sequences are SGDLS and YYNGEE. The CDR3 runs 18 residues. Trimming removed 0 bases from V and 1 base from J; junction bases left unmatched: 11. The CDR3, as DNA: TGTGCCAGCAGCGTAGCAAGGACAGGGAGAGAGGTTAACTATGGCTACACCTTC. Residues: CASSVARTGREVNYGYTF.

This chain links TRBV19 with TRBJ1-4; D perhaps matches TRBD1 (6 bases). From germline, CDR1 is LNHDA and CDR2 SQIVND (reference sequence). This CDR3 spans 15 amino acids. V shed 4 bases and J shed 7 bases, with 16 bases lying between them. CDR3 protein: CASSSRGGRGEKLFF. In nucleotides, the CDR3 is TGTGCCAGTAGTAGTAGAGGGGGGAGGGGTGAAAAACTGTTTTTT.

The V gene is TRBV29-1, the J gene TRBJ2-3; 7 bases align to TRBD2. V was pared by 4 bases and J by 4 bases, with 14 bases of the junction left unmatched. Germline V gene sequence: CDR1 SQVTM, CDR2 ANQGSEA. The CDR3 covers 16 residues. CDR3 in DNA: TGCAGCGTTGGAACCTCGGGGAGGGCTGGGGCAGATACGCAGTATTTT. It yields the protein CSVGTSGRAGADTQYF.

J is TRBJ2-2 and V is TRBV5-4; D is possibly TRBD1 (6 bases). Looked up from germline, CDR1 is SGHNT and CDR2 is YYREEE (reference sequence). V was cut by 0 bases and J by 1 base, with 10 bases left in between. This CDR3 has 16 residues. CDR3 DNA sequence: TGTGCCAGCAGCTTGGTTGACAGGATGAACACCGGGGAGCTGTTTTTT. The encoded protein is CASSLVDRMNTGELFF.

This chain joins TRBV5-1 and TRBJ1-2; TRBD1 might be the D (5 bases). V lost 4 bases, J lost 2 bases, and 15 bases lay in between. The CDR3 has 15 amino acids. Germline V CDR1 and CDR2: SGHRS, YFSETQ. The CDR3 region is CASSPPFDRNYGYTF. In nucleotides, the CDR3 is TGCGCCAGCAGCCCCCCCTTTGACAGAAACTATGGCTACACCTTC.